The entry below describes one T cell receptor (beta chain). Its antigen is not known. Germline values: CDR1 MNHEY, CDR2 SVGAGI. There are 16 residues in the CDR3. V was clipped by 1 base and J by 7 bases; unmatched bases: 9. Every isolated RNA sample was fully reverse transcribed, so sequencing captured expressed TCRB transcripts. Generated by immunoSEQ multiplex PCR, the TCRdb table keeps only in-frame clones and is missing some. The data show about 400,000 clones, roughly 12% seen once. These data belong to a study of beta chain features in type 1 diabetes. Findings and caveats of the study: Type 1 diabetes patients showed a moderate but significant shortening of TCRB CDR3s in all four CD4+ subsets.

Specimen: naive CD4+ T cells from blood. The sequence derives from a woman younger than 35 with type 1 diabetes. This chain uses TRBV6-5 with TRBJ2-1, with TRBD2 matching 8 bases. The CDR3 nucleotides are TGTGCCAGCAGTTACTTGGGACTAGTCCCCCCTAATGAGCAGTTCTTC. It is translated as CASSYLGLVPPNEQFF.